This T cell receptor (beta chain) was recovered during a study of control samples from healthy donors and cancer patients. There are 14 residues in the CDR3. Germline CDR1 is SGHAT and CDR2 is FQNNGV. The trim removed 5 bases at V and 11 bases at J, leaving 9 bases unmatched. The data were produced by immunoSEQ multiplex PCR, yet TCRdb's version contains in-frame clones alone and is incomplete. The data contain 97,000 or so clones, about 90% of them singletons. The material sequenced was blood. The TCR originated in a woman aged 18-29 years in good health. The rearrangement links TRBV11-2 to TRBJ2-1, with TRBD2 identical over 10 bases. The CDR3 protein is CASSPKRGGGKQFF. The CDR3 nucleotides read TGTGCCAGCAGCCCTAAGCGGGGGGGCGGTAAGCAGTTCTTC.